The rows below give T cell receptor beta chains drawn from one sample of a study of vaccination and CD4 T cells after COVID-19. From the PCR reads, TCRdb called clonotypes with MiXCR, one entry per CDR3 protein. The table lists tens of thousands of distinct CDR3 sequences, approximately 45% of them singletons. The antigens these receptors bind are not known. Sequenced material: CD4+ T cells from blood, cultured in vitro, taken after SARS-CoV-2 vaccination. All receptors derive from a human donor who had recovered from COVID-19. The CDR3 runs from the conserved cysteine through the conserved F or W. D genes are given only for firm matches. Clone size is stated in some rows and not others, as once, few, many or a class when expanded.

D gene	clone size	V gene	J gene	CDR3 protein	CDR3 DNA
.	.	TRBV20-1	TRBJ1-2	CSARKYTGGNTF	TGCAGTGCTAGGAAATATACAGGCGGCAACACCTTC
.	once	TRBV6-2/TRBV6-3	TRBJ1-1	CASTSSGGRTEAFF	TGTGCCAGCACCTCGTCGGGGGGGCGGACTGAAGCTTTCTTT
TRBD1	few	TRBV20-1	TRBJ1-2	CSARTGTGGYTF	TGCAGTGCTAGGACAGGGACGGGGGGCTACACCTTC
TRBD1	.	TRBV7-8	TRBJ2-5	CASSLARGQGKETQYF	TGTGCCAGCAGCTTAGCCCGAGGACAGGGGAAGGAGACCCAGTACTTC
.	.	TRBV20-1	TRBJ2-1	CSARGSLATSYNEQFF	TGCAGTGCTAGGGGGTCGCTAGCGACGTCCTACAATGAGCAGTTCTTC
.	few	TRBV6-1	TRBJ2-2	CASQQGMGGELFF	TGTGCCTCCCAGCAGGGGATGGGCGGGGAGCTGTTTTTT
.	.	TRBV27	TRBJ1-2	CASRTTGFLNYGYTF	TGTGCCAGCAGGACAACAGGGTTCCTAAACTATGGCTACACCTTC
.	.	TRBV6-1	TRBJ1-6	CASSEALGGGDSPLHF	TGTGCCAGCAGTGAAGCGTTGGGGGGAGGGGATTCACCCCTCCACTTT
.	.	TRBV20-1	TRBJ2-1	CSARERRGSSYNEQFF	TGCAGTGCTAGAGAAAGGAGGGGGAGCTCCTACAATGAGCAGTTCTTC
.	.	TRBV20-1	TRBJ2-6	CSAREPRSGEGANVLTF	TGCAGTGCTAGAGAACCCAGGTCTGGGGAAGGGGCCAACGTCCTGACTTTC
.	.	TRBV27	TRBJ2-7	CASSLYTDKPYEQYF	TGTGCCAGCAGTTTATACACGGATAAGCCATACGAGCAGTACTTC
TRBD2	few	TRBV6-1	TRBJ2-5	CASSSVGLAGVWETQYF	TGTGCCAGCAGCTCTGTGGGGCTAGCGGGAGTTTGGGAGACCCAGTACTTC
TRBD1	.	TRBV20-1	TRBJ1-1	CSARDKDRGNTEAFF	TGCAGTGCTAGAGACAAAGACAGGGGGAACACTGAAGCTTTCTTT
.	.	TRBV20-1	TRBJ2-2	CSARDPISVGGPNTGELFF	TGCAGTGCTAGAGATCCAATATCGGTCGGGGGACCGAACACCGGGGAGCTGTTTTTT
TRBD2	.	TRBV2	TRBJ2-5	CASSERMLAGVRETQYF	TGTGCCAGCAGTGAACGGATGCTAGCGGGAGTTCGGGAGACCCAGTACTTC
TRBD1	once	TRBV6-1	TRBJ1-6	CASSPLTGVGASYNSPLHF	TGTGCCAGCAGTCCCCTTACAGGGGTCGGCGCCTCCTATAATTCACCCCTCCACTTT
.	.	TRBV20-1	TRBJ2-3	CSARGTEIKYTQYF	TGCAGTGCTAGAGGGACGGAGATCAAATATACGCAGTATTTT
.	.	TRBV7-8	TRBJ2-5	CASSSSPPGVYGETQYF	TGTGCCAGCAGCTCCTCCCCCCCAGGGGTCTATGGCGAGACCCAGTACTTC
.	.	TRBV7-8	TRBJ1-5	CASSLLWDQPQHF	TGTGCCAGCAGCTTACTTTGGGATCAGCCCCAGCATTTT
.	.	TRBV28	TRBJ2-7	CASSLTGAGGEQYF	TGTGCCAGCAGTCTTACGGGGGCCGGGGGCGAGCAGTACTTC
TRBD1	.	TRBV20-1	TRBJ2-7	CSAIESTGGYEQYF	TGCAGTGCTATAGAGAGTACAGGGGGCTACGAGCAGTACTTC
TRBD1	few	TRBV6-1	TRBJ1-2	CASTGTVPGYGYTF	TGTGCCAGCACCGGGACAGTCCCAGGCTATGGCTACACCTTC
.	.	TRBV7-2	TRBJ1-1	CASSLPGTPSGAFF	TGTGCCAGCAGTCTTCCCGGGACACCAAGCGGGGCTTTCTTT
TRBD1	once	TRBV30	TRBJ1-5	CAWSVNRGRQPQHF	TGTGCCTGGAGTGTAAACAGGGGAAGGCAGCCCCAGCATTTT
.	.	TRBV7-9	TRBJ1-1	CASSSLIGDTEAFF	TGTGCCAGCAGCTCTCTAATCGGGGACACTGAAGCTTTCTTT
.	.	TRBV27	TRBJ2-5	CASSLGLRETQYF	TGTGCCAGCAGTTTAGGACTACGGGAGACCCAGTACTTC
.	few	TRBV6-1	TRBJ2-7	CASSLRLGSDEQYF	TGTGCCAGCAGCTTGCGTCTGGGGAGTGACGAGCAGTACTTC
.	few	TRBV12-3/TRBV12-4	TRBJ1-2	CASSPNIGHGPYGYTF	TGTGCCAGCAGCCCTAACATCGGGCATGGCCCGTATGGCTACACCTTC
.	once	TRBV20-1	TRBJ2-5	CSARGTAQETQYF	TGCAGTGCTAGAGGGACTGCACAAGAGACCCAGTACTTC
TRBD1	.	TRBV19	TRBJ1-2	CASSSRRTGGHGYTF	TGTGCCAGTAGTTCCCGCAGGACAGGGGGGCATGGCTACACCTTC
.	once	TRBV6-1	TRBJ2-7	CASNEYRVVNEQYF	TGTGCCAGCAACGAATACAGGGTTGTAAACGAGCAGTACTTC
TRBD1	.	TRBV7-2	TRBJ2-5	CASSLIGVDRVVEGARETQYF	TGTGCCAGCAGCTTAATTGGGGTTGACAGGGTAGTTGAGGGGGCGCGAGAGACCCAGTACTTC
TRBD2	few	TRBV7-2	TRBJ2-5	CASSLGLAEETQYF	TGTGCCAGCAGCTTAGGCCTAGCGGAAGAGACCCAGTACTTC
TRBD1	.	TRBV20-1	TRBJ1-1	CSALWTGVNTEAFF	TGCAGTGCTCTATGGACAGGCGTGAACACTGAAGCTTTCTTT
.	few	TRBV6-5	TRBJ1-1	CASSLGTEAFF	TGTGCCAGCAGTTTGGGGACTGAAGCTTTCTTT
TRBD2	.	TRBV5-4	TRBJ2-1	CASSGIPGLAAPNEQFF	TGTGCCAGCAGCGGAATCCCGGGACTAGCGGCACCCAATGAGCAGTTCTTC
TRBD1	.	TRBV24-1	TRBJ2-2	CATSDPTGTTGELFF	TGTGCCACCAGTGACCCGACAGGGACCACCGGGGAGCTGTTTTTT
.	.	TRBV6-2/TRBV6-3	TRBJ1-1	CASSYAGNTEAFF	TGTGCCAGCAGTTACGCCGGGAACACTGAAGCTTTCTTT
.	.	TRBV6-1	TRBJ1-1	CASSARGENTEAFF	TGTGCCAGCAGCGCCAGGGGTGAGAACACTGAAGCTTTCTTT
TRBD1	.	TRBV7-6	TRBJ1-1	CASSLPRDRGLVNTEAFF	TGTGCCAGCAGCTTACCTAGGGACAGGGGGTTAGTGAACACTGAAGCTTTCTTT
TRBD2	.	TRBV7-9	TRBJ2-1	CASSRTSGTTSYNEQFF	TGTGCCAGCAGCAGGACTAGCGGGACGACCTCCTACAATGAGCAGTTCTTC
.	.	TRBV6-1	TRBJ1-5	CASSEGRTGNQPQHF	TGTGCCAGCAGTGAAGGGAGGACAGGCAATCAGCCCCAGCATTTT
.	.	TRBV19	TRBJ2-2	CASSIAGAGGELFF	TGTGCCAGTAGTATCGCGGGGGCGGGCGGGGAGCTGTTTTTT
TRBD1	.	TRBV7-2	TRBJ1-5	CASSLDTGGSNQPQHF	TGTGCCAGCAGCTTGGACACAGGGGGCAGCAATCAGCCCCAGCATTTT
.	medium-sized	TRBV6-5	TRBJ1-1	CASSSLSGRAVTEAFF	TGTGCCAGCAGTTCTCTGTCGGGCAGGGCCGTTACTGAAGCTTTCTTT
.	few	TRBV7-9	TRBJ1-2	CASSSDISNYGYTF	TGTGCCAGCAGCTCGGACATATCTAACTATGGCTACACCTTC
.	.	TRBV7-8	TRBJ1-2	CASSVRDYGYTF	TGTGCCAGCAGCGTCCGGGACTATGGCTACACCTTC
.	.	TRBV9	TRBJ2-5	CASSVDLAEETQYF	TGTGCCAGCAGCGTAGATCTGGCGGAAGAGACCCAGTACTTC
.	.	TRBV29-1	TRBJ2-1	CSVPGNNEQFF	TGCAGCGTGCCTGGTAATAATGAGCAGTTCTTC
.	few	TRBV10-2	TRBJ2-6	CASKADWANVLTF	TGCGCCAGCAAGGCTGATTGGGCCAACGTCCTGACTTTC
.	.	TRBV25-1	TRBJ1-1	CASGPRGGTEAFF	TGTGCCAGCGGCCCCCGGGGAGGGACTGAAGCTTTCTTT
TRBD2	.	TRBV27	TRBJ2-3	CAAGGADTQYF	TGTGCGGCGGGGGGCGCAGATACGCAGTATTTT
.	.	TRBV19	TRBJ1-1	CASSITRVGNTEAFF	TGTGCCAGTAGTATAACCCGGGTAGGCAACACTGAAGCTTTCTTT
.	.	TRBV27	TRBJ1-1	CASSPRQRNTEAFF	TGTGCCAGCAGTCCCCGCCAAAGAAACACTGAAGCTTTCTTT
.	few	TRBV20-1	TRBJ1-2	CSAGPLTGGYTF	TGCAGTGCTGGCCCCCTTACGGGGGGCTACACCTTC